The clone carrying this T cell receptor beta chain was recorded at least ten times. Germline is not matched at one junction end, which may reflect a read error. This entry is derived from a study of blood T cells in healthy people across ages. Study as a whole: There was about one barcoded beta molecule captured by template switching per two T cells.

The second PCR ran about 6 to 11 cycles with a sample-barcoded 5' primer and J-beta primers. TCRdb re-analysed the 5' RACE reads in MiXCR, keeping a single row per CDR3 protein. The sample lists approximately 1.5 million distinct CDR3 sequences, about 31% seen once, with around 11% in the top ten. The draw of peripheral blood yielded ten milliliters from each donor. CDR3 length equals 14 residues. Per the germline V gene, CDR1 is DFQATT and CDR2 is SNEGSKA (reference sequence). Sequencing input: blood. This clonotype originated in a woman in her 30s in good health. This sequence joins TRBV20-1 and TRBJ1-5; the D gene is possibly TRBD1 (5 bases). The CDR3 reads CSASHGGSDQPQHF. DNA for the CDR3: TGCAGTGCTAGTCACGGGGGTAGCGATCAGCCCCAGCATTTT.